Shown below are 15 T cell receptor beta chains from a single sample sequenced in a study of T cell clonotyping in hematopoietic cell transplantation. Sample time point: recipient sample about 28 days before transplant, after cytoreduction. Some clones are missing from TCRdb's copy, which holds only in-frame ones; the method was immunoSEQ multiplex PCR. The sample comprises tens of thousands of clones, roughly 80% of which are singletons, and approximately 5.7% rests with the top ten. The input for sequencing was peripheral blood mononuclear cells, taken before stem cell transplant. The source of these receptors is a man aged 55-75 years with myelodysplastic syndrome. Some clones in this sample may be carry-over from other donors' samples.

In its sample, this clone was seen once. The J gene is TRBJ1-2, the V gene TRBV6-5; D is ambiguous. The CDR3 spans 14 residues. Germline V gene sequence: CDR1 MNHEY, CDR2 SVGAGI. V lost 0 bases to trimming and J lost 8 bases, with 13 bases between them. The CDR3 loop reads CASSYSGKIAGYTF. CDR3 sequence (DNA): TGTGCCAGCAGTTACTCGGGCAAGATCGCCGGCTACACCTTC.

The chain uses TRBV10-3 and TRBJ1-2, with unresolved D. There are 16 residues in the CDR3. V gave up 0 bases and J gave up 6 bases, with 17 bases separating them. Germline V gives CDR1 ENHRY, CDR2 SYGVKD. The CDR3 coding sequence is TGTGCCATCAGTGAGTCGGGTACACTGGGCCTTAATGGCTACACCTTC. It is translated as CAISESGTLGLNGYTF.

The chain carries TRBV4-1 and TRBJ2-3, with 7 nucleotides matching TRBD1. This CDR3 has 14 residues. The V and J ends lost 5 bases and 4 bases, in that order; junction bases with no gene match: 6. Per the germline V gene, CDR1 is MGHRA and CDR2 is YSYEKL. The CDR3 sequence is CASSTGQSPDTQYF. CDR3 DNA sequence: TGCGCCAGCAGCACGGGACAGTCCCCAGATACGCAGTATTTT.

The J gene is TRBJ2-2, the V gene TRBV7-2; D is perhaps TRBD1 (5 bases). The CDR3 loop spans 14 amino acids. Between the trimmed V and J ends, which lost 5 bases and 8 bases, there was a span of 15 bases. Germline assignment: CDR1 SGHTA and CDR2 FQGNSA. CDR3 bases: TGTGCCAGCAGCGTTAGGGGCGGACCGGGGGAGCTGTTTTTT. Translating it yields CASSVRGGPGELFF.

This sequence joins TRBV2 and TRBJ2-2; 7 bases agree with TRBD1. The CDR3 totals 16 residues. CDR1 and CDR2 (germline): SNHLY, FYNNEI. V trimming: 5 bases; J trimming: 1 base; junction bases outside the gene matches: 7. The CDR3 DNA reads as TGTGCCAGCAGTTATCAGGGACAGCGGAACACCGGGGAGCTGTTTTTT. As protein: CASSYQGQRNTGELFF.

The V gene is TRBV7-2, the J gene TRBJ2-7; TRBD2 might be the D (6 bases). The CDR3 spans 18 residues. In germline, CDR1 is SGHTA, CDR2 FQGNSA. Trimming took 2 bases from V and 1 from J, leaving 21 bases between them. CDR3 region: CASSLTRLRGTDSYEQYF. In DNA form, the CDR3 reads TGTGCCAGCAGCTTAACCCGCCTTCGCGGGACGGATTCCTACGAGCAGTACTTC.

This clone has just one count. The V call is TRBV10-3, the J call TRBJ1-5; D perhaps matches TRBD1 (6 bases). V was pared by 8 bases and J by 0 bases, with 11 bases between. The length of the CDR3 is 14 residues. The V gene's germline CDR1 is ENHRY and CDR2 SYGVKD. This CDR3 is CAIGDTYSNQPQHF. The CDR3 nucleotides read TGTGCCATCGGGGACACGTATAGCAATCAGCCCCAGCATTTT.

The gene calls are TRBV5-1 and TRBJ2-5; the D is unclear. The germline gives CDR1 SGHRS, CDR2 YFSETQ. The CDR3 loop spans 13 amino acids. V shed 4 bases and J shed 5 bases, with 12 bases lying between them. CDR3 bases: TGCGCCAGCAGCCCCACCCCCTTGGAGACCCAGTACTTC. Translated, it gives CASSPTPLETQYF.

CDR3 in amino acids: CASSLGDSNQPQHF. For the CDR3, the DNA is TGTGCCAGCAGCTTAGGGGATAGCAATCAGCCCCAGCATTTT. The gene calls are TRBV7-8 and TRBJ1-5; D is ambiguous. The germline V and J ends were trimmed by 1 base and 0 bases, with 4 bases remaining between them. CDR1 is SGHVS and CDR2 is FQNEAQ in the germline V gene. This CDR3 has 14 amino acids.

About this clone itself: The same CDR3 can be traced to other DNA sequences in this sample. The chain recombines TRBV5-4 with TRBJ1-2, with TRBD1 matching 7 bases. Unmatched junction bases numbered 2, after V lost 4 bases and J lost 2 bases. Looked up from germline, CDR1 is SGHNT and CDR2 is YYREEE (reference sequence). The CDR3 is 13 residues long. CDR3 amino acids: CASSLGQNYGYTF. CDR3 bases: TGTGCCAGCAGCCTGGGACAGAACTATGGCTACACCTTC.

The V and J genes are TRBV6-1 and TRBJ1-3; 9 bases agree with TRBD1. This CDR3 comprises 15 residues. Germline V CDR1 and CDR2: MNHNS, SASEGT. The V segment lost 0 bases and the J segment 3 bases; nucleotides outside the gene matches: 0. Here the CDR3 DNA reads TGTGCCAGCAGTGAAGCGGGACAGGGTGGAAACACCATATATTTT. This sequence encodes CASSEAGQGGNTIYF.

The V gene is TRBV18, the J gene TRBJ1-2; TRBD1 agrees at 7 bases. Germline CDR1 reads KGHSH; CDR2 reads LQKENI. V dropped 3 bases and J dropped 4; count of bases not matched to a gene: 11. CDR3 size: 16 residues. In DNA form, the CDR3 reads TGTGCCAGCTCACCTGGACCGGGACAGCCTCTCTATGGCTACACCTTC. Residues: CASSPGPGQPLYGYTF.

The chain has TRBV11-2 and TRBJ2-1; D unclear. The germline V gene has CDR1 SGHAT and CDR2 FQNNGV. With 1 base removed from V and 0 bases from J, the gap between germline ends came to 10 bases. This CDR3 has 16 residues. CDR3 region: CASSLARVSSYNEQFF. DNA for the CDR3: TGTGCCAGCAGCTTAGCCCGGGTGAGCTCCTACAATGAGCAGTTCTTC.

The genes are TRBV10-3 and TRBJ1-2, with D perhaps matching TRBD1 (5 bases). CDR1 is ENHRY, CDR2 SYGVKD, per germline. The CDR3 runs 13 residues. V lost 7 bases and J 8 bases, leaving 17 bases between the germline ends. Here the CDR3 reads CAIKPGGLGGYTF. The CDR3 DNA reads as TGTGCCATCAAGCCGGGGGGATTGGGAGGCTACACCTTC.

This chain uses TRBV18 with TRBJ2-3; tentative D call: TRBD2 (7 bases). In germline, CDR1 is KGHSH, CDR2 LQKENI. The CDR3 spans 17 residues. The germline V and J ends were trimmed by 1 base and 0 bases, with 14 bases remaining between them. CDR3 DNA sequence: TGTGCCAGCTCACCACTTGGGGGGGGCACTAGCACAGATACGCAGTATTTT. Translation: CASSPLGGGTSTDTQYF.